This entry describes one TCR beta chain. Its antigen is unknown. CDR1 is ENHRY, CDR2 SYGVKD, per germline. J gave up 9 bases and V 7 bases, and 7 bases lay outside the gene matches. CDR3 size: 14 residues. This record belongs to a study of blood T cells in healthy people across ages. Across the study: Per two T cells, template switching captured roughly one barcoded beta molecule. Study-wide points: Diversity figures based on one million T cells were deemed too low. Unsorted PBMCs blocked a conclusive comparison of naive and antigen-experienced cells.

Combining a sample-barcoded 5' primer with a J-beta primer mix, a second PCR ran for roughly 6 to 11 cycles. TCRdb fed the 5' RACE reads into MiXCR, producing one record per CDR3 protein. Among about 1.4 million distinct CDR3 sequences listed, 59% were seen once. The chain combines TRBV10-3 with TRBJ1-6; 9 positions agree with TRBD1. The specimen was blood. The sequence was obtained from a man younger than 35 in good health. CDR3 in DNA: TGTGCCATCAAGCCGGGACAGGGTGCTTCACCCCTCCACTTT. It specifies CAIKPGQGASPLHF.